Listed below are T cell receptor beta chains from one sample, sequenced in a study of blood T cell repertoires in COVID-19. Profiling relied on immunoSEQ multiplex PCR, and the TCRdb table lists in-frame clones only, not all of them. The table has roughly 170,000 clones, around 74% seen once. Specimen: peripheral blood. The receptors come from a woman in her fifties or sixties with COVID-19, enrolled during active disease. CDR3s leave out the opening cysteine and the closing phenylalanine or tryptophan.

>13|TRBV6-5|TRBJ2-7
ASSSRDRGLYEQY
>12|TRBV5-4|TRBJ2-3
ASALAGRTDTQY
>16|TRBV19|TRBJ1-5
ASTPLDLGQGSNQPQH
>14|TRBV5-1|TRBJ1-1
ASSSSRTGRDTEAF
>11|TRBV2|TRBJ1-5
ASTDRANQPQH
>13|TRBV28|TRBJ1-2
ASSSGQITNYGYT
>12|TRBV28|TRBJ1-2
ASSLPGQNYGYT
>12|TRBV6-5|TRBJ2-2
ASRRPTNTGELF
>13|TRBV7-2|TRBJ2-4
ASSYRGLAKNIQY
>12|TRBV19|TRBJ2-7
ASSLAALGYEQY
>11|TRBV5-1|TRBJ1-6
ASRDRGGSPLH
>11|TRBV14|TRBJ1-5
ASSQAREGPQH
>14|TRBV7-2|TRBJ2-1
ASSPRVGRGYNEQF
>12|TRBV6-5|TRBJ1-5
ASSSDRDGQPQH
>14|TRBV7-8|TRBJ2-1
ASSFMIRGGYNEQF
>16|TRBV9|TRBJ2-6
ASSLQTLTGAGANVLT
>13|TRBV28|TRBJ2-5
ATSSGQATKETQY
>14|TRBV4-1|TRBJ2-3
ASRQGLAGVADTQY
>13|TRBV5-6|TRBJ1-2
ASSLVGQAIYGYT
>17|TRBV6-2/TRBV6-3|TRBJ2-2
ASSSLRISGRFEVGELF
>14|TRBV27|TRBJ1-2
ASSLFNGGLNYGYT
>13|TRBV9|TRBJ2-7
ASSSRQGASYEQY
>14|TRBV24-1|TRBJ2-3
ATSDLATASTDTQY
>14|TRBV5-1|TRBJ1-3
ASSLATGKIGNTIY
>13|TRBV11-2|TRBJ2-1
ASSSGTSGGFKEF
>12|TRBV19|TRBJ2-3
ASSKSGGIHTQY
>11|TRBV6-5|TRBJ2-1
ASSDRVRNEQF
>12|TRBV9|TRBJ2-2
ASSGGQVTGELF
>14|TRBV10-3|TRBJ2-3
AISESRRGSTDTQY
>14|TRBV6-5|TRBJ1-1
ASSYWDRGPLTEAF
>9|TRBV6-6|TRBJ2-3
ASTSGTSGY
>10|TRBV18|TRBJ2-7
ASSPQGFEQY
>13|TRBV7-3|TRBJ2-1
ASSPHAGGHNEQF
>13|TRBV7-9|TRBJ2-1
ASSRASGSYNEQF
>15|TRBV24-1|TRBJ2-6
ATSGTGSISGANVLT
>12|TRBV19|TRBJ2-5
ASSIEGRGKTQY
>11|TRBV6-5|TRBJ2-1
ASRIQGASEQF
>13|TRBV27|TRBJ1-2
ASRGQGRGQYGYT
>15|TRBV6-2/TRBV6-3|TRBJ2-3
ASSYSQAGTFTDTQY
>11|TRBV5-1|TRBJ1-2
ASSPTGDYGYT
>11|TRBV19|TRBJ1-2
ATRRGERYGYT
>15|TRBV6-1|TRBJ2-3
ASSEWLAGGDTDTQY